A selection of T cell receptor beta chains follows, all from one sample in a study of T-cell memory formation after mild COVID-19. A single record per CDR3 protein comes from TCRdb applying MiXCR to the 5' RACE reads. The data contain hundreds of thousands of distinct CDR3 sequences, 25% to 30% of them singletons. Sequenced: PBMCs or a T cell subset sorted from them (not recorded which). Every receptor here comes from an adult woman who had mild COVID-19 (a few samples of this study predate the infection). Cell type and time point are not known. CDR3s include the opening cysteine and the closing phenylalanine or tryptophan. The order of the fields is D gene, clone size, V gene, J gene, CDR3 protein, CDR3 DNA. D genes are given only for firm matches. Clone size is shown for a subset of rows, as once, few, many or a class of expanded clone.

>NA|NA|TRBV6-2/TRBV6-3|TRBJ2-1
CASSYFLWGPNSYNEQFF
TGTGCCAGCAGTTACTTCCTATGGGGGCCCAATTCCTACAATGAGCAGTTCTTC
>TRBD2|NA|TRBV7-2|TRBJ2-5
CASSFLSGGHHGTQYF
TGTGCCAGCAGCTTTCTCTCGGGGGGGCATCATGGGACCCAGTACTTC
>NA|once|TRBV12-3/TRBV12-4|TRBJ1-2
CASSPLPGGYGYTF
TGTGCCAGCTCCCCCCTCCCAGGCGGTTATGGCTACACCTTC
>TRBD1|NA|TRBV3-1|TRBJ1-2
CASSLQGAYGYTF
TGTGCCAGCAGCCTTCAGGGGGCCTATGGCTACACCTTC
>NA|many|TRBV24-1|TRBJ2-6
CATSDWGSGANVLTF
TGTGCCACCAGTGATTGGGGTTCTGGGGCCAACGTCCTGACTTTC
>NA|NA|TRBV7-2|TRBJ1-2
CASSFYRDHYGYTF
TGTGCCAGCAGCTTTTACAGGGACCACTATGGCTACACCTTC
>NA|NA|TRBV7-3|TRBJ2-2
CASSFLGFGELFF
TGTGCCAGCAGCTTTCTGGGGTTCGGGGAGCTGTTTTTT
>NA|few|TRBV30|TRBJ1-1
CAWRGDTSNTEAFF
TGTGCCTGGAGGGGGGACACTTCGAACACTGAAGCTTTCTTT
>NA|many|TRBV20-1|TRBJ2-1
CSASGWGADYNEQFF
TGCAGTGCTAGCGGTTGGGGAGCCGATTACAATGAGCAGTTCTTC
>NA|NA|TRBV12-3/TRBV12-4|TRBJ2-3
CASSSGGSGPPDTQYF
TGTGCCAGCAGCTCTGGGGGCAGCGGGCCTCCGGATACGCAGTATTTT
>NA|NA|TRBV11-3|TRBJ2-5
CASSDPKGPRRETQYF
TGTGCCAGCAGCGACCCCAAGGGCCCGAGGCGAGAGACCCAGTACTTC
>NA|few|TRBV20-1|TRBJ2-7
CSAYRLEGYEQYF
TGCAGTGCTTACCGACTAGAAGGCTACGAGCAGTACTTC
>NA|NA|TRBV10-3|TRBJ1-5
CAITADSNQPQHF
TGTGCCATCACCGCAGACAGCAATCAGCCCCAGCATTTT
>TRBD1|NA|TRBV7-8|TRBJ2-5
CASSLARDRGLGETQYF
TGTGCCAGCAGCTTAGCTCGAGACAGGGGGCTAGGGGAGACCCAGTACTTC
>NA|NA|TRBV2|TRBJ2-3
CASSDRTGTDTQYF
TGTGCCAGCAGTGACAGGACGGGCACAGATACGCAGTATTTT
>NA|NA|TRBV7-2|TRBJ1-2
CASSLYQERHRRGYTF
TGTGCCAGCAGCTTATATCAGGAGCGTCACAGGCGAGGCTACACCTTC
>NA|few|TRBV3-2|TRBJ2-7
CASIEIAGGPYEQYF
TGTGCCAGCATCGAGATAGCGGGAGGGCCCTACGAGCAGTACTTC
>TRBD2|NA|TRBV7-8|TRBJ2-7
CASSTVGGGAGEQYF
TGTGCCAGCAGCACCGTAGGCGGGGGGGCAGGCGAGCAGTACTTC